The T cell receptor (beta chain) described here comes from a study of blood T cell repertoires in COVID-19. Overall study: Sample material is recorded as cDNA or gDNA derived from T cells, B-cell-depleted T cells, or PBMCs.

As processed by the authors: Nucleated cell counts were estimated from reference gene primer amplification. TCRdb's copy holds only in-frame clones and misses some; the assay was immunoSEQ multiplex PCR. V, J and clone size are taken as reported in that table, and D and trimming were inferred from the DNA itself. Of about 6,100 clones listed, under 95% are singletons. The V end was cut by 5 bases, the J end by 4 bases, with 21 bases between. Per germline, CDR1 LNHDA and CDR2 SQIVND (reference sequence). The CDR3 has 16 amino acids. This receptor was identified in a human donor in a cohort sampled during active COVID-19. Sequencing was done on a sample of peripheral blood. V usage is TRBV19 and J usage is TRBJ2-7; D might be TRBD2 (6 bases). The CDR3 loop reads CASSLVGYGSEYEQYF. DNA for the CDR3: TGTGCCAGTAGTCTAGTAGGTTACGGGAGTGAGTACGAGCAGTACTTC.